The TCR beta chain described here comes from a study of shared clonotypes between healthy human individuals. In the study overall: CD4 naive and memory got three plates each, CD8 naive two, CD8 memory one.

Data came from immunoSEQ multiplex PCR; TCRdb stores just in-frame clones and leaves some out. The sample lists a few million clones, 90% to 95% occurring once. The V end was cut by 4 bases, the J end by 7 bases, with 17 bases between. Germline CDR1 and CDR2: MNHEY and SVGAGI. The CDR3 extends over 14 amino acids. This clone was observed a single time. This clonotype was obtained from a man between 18 and 35 years old in good health. Some clones in this sample may be carry-over from other donors' samples. The chain has TRBV6-5 and TRBJ2-7, with D unclear. The specimen sequenced was naive CD4+ T cells from PBMCs. Subset of the sample: CD45RA+ positively selected. CDR3 in amino acids: CASSSRRGTPEQYF. In DNA form, the CDR3 reads TGTGCCAGCAGTTCGCGCCGTGGAACTCCTGAGCAGTACTTC.